This TCR beta chain is from a study of T cell responses to AZD1222 COVID-19 vaccine. Whole-study results and caveats: Following two doses of AZD1222, Spike-specific TCR breadth and depth rose. After the peak T cell response, and only then, were repertoires sampled. Among the donors, most were white British and more were female, and clonal diversity was possibly underestimated.

The protocol was immunoSEQ multiplex PCR, while the TCRdb copy is restricted to in-frame clones and leaves out a portion. The table lists more than 150,000 clones, over 80% of them singletons, with about 10% in the top ten. The CDR3 runs 13 residues. Per germline, CDR1 MNHNS and CDR2 SASEGT. The V and J ends lost 2 bases and 8 bases respectively, with 12 bases between them. On this clone itself: Its antigen remains unknown.

The rearrangement joins TRBV6-1 to TRBJ1-2; the D is unclear. The receptor's source is an adult in good health. The sample was peripheral blood, taken on day 0 of AZD1222 vaccination. The CDR3 region has the DNA TGTGCCAGCAGTGAACCCCGCACGTACGGCTACACCTTC. This encodes CASSEPRTYGYTF.